These T cell receptor beta chains were read from a single sample in a study of shared clonotypes between healthy human individuals. Using immunoSEQ multiplex PCR, the repertoire was profiled, and TCRdb retains in-frame clones only, with some absent. Of about 2.2 million clones in the sample, about 92% were seen once. Material for sequencing was naive CD8+ T cells from PBMCs. The origin of the receptors is a man aged 18 to 29 in good health. Some clones in this sample may be carry-over from other donors' samples. The CDR3 runs from the conserved cysteine through the conserved F or W. The D gene is left open where the match is weak. Clone size is given for some rows only: seen once, a few or many times, or a class if the clone is expanded.

clone_size	j_call	d_call	cdr3_length	v_call	cdr3_aa	cdr3_nt
NA	TRBJ2-5	NA	16	TRBV21-1	CASSKASPQGQETQYF	TGTGCCAGCAGCAAAGCCTCCCCCCAGGGACAAGAGACCCAGTACTTC
NA	TRBJ2-7	TRBD1	13	TRBV30	CAWSRQGAYEQYF	TGTGCCTGGAGTCGACAGGGGGCCTACGAGCAGTACTTC
NA	TRBJ2-2	TRBD2	18	TRBV4-1	CASSPRLAGGQNTGELFF	TGCGCCAGCAGCCCTAGGCTAGCGGGAGGACAGAACACCGGGGAGCTGTTTTTT
once	TRBJ2-2	NA	15	TRBV11-2	CAVRRITPNTGELFF	TGTGCCGTCCGAAGAATTACGCCGAACACCGGGGAGCTGTTTTTT
NA	TRBJ2-1	NA	15	TRBV27	CASSPHWSNTNEQFF	TGTGCCAGCAGTCCGCACTGGTCTAATACCAATGAGCAGTTCTTC
NA	TRBJ2-7	NA	15	TRBV28	CASSFWSSPSYEQYF	TGTGCCAGCAGTTTTTGGTCTTCACCTTCCTACGAGCAGTACTTC
NA	TRBJ1-4	TRBD1	16	TRBV14	CASSQDNRGNSEKLFF	TGTGCCAGCAGCCAAGATAACAGGGGGAATAGCGAAAAACTGTTTTTT
NA	TRBJ2-1	NA	15	TRBV7-9	CASSLGAGLYNEQFF	TGTGCCAGCAGCTTAGGGGCAGGGCTCTACAATGAGCAGTTCTTC
NA	TRBJ2-1	TRBD2	16	TRBV9	CASSFQSGRSYNEQFF	TGTGCCAGCAGTTTTCAAAGCGGGAGGTCCTACAATGAGCAGTTCTTC
NA	TRBJ1-1	NA	14	TRBV4-2	CASSQVGLNTEAFF	TGTGCCAGCAGCCAAGTAGGTCTGAACACTGAAGCTTTCTTT
NA	TRBJ2-7	TRBD1	13	TRBV29-1	CSPPGQGLNEQYF	TGCAGCCCCCCGGGACAGGGCTTGAACGAGCAGTACTTC
NA	TRBJ2-2	TRBD2	18	TRBV4-3	CASSQGPRGGTNTGELFF	TGCGCCAGCAGCCAAGGACCCCGGGGAGGGACCAACACCGGGGAGCTGTTTTTT
NA	TRBJ2-7	TRBD1	15	TRBV9	CASSVQGSLSSEQYF	TGTGCCAGCAGTGTACAGGGGTCTTTGAGTTCTGAGCAGTACTTC
NA	TRBJ2-7	NA	14	TRBV27	CASSLLGNDYEQYF	TGTGCCAGCAGCTTACTGGGAAATGACTACGAGCAGTACTTC
NA	TRBJ1-5	NA	11	TRBV28	CAAGGNQPQHF	TGTGCCGCGGGGGGAAATCAGCCCCAGCATTTT
NA	TRBJ2-1	TRBD2	16	TRBV4-3	CASSPQGTSGGNEQFF	TGCGCCAGCAGCCCTCAGGGGACTAGCGGGGGAAATGAGCAGTTCTTC
NA	TRBJ2-1	TRBD2	15	TRBV11-2	CASLGAGGTWGEQFF	TGTGCCAGTCTGGGGGCGGGAGGCACTTGGGGTGAGCAGTTCTTC
NA	TRBJ2-1	NA	15	TRBV15	CATSRGGQAINEQFF	TGTGCCACCAGCAGAGGGGGCCAGGCCATCAATGAGCAGTTCTTC